What follows are 21 T cell receptor beta chains derived from one specimen sequenced in a study of T cell changes during pregnancy in multiple sclerosis. Assay used: immunoSEQ multiplex PCR; TCRdb lists only in-frame clones, some missing. The repertoire holds around 31,000 clones, with 88% as singletons. This sample comprised CD4+ T cells from peripheral blood mononuclear cells, obtained in the first trimester of pregnancy. The receptors derive from a female donor in good health, enrolled as a control in a pregnancy study.

The rearrangement links TRBV6-6 to TRBJ1-1, with D possibly matching TRBD1 (5 bases). V shed 2 bases and J shed 4 bases, with 11 bases lying between them. CDR1 and CDR2 (germline): MNHNY, SVGAGI (reference sequence). The CDR3 consists of 14 residues. The CDR3 DNA reads TGTGCCAGCAGTTACCCCCACCAGGGCACTGAAGCTTTCTTT. Its translation: CASSYPHQGTEAFF.

This clone was recorded a few times. V usage is TRBV7-3 and J usage is TRBJ2-1; 9 nucleotides align to TRBD2. Germline CDR1 SGHTA, CDR2 FQGTGA. With V trimmed by 1 base and J by 9 bases, 7 bases remained unmatched. This CDR3 is built from 15 residues. Written as DNA, the CDR3 is TGTGCCAGCAGCTTAATCGTAGCGGGGGTGCGTGAGCAGTTCTTC. Translating gives CASSLIVAGVREQFF.

The chain recombines TRBV7-9 with TRBJ1-4, with D perhaps matching TRBD1 (5 bases). V lost 4 bases to trimming and J lost 3 bases, with 15 bases between them. The CDR3 consists of 16 residues. From germline, CDR1 is SEHNR and CDR2 FQNEAQ (reference sequence). CDR3 sequence: CASSWGGNLANEKLFF. The CDR3 coding sequence is TGTGCCAGCAGCTGGGGGGGGAATCTTGCTAATGAAAAACTGTTTTTT. Combining the CDR3 with reference TRBV7-9 and TRBJ1-4 gives the whole variable domain DTGVSQNPRHKITKRGQNVTFRCDPISEHNRLYWYRQTLGQGPEFLTYFQNEAQLEKSRLLSDRFSAERPKGSFSTLEIQRTEQGDSAMYLCASSWGGNLANEKLFFGSGTQLSVL.

The gene calls are TRBV30 and TRBJ2-3; a possible D gene is TRBD2 (5 bases). Deletions cut 2 bases from V and 4 bases from J, with 7 bases between. The germline CDR1 and CDR2 sequences are GTSNPN and SVGIG (reference sequence). The CDR3 loop spans 12 amino acids. CDR3 DNA: TGTGCCTGGAGTCGGGGAGCAGATACGCAGTATTTT. Residues: CAWSRGADTQYF.

V is TRBV6-5 and J is TRBJ1-4; 8 bases fit TRBD1. V gave up 5 bases and J gave up 7 bases; unmatched junction bases: 6. This CDR3 comprises 14 residues. Germline V CDR1 and CDR2: MNHEY, SVGAGI. CDR3 nucleotide sequence: TGTGCCAGCAGTCTCGACAGGGGTAGTGAAAAACTGTTTTTT. Translated, it gives CASSLDRGSEKLFF.

This chain uses TRBV6-5 with TRBJ1-2; 7 bases fit TRBD1. CDR3 length: 14 amino acids. CDR1 MNHEY and CDR2 SVGAGI come from the germline V gene. With 6 bases clipped from V and 3 bases from J, the junction kept 7 bases outside the gene matches. The CDR3 is CASREQGRDYGYTF. In nucleotides, the CDR3 is TGTGCCAGCAGGGAACAGGGGCGCGACTATGGCTACACCTTC.

This clone is labeled as medium-sized. V usage is TRBV14 and J usage is TRBJ1-2, with D tentatively TRBD1 (6 bases). The length of the CDR3 is 13 residues. The germline V and J ends were trimmed by 4 bases and 5 bases, with 11 bases remaining between them. From germline, CDR1 is SGHDN and CDR2 FVKESK. CDR3 DNA: TGTGCCAGCAGCCTAAGTCAGGGGTATGGCTACACCTTC. Encoded protein: CASSLSQGYGYTF.

The chain recombines TRBV5-1 with TRBJ1-4, with 11 bases lining up with TRBD1. Germline V gene sequence: CDR1 SGHRS, CDR2 YFSETQ. V lost 0 bases and J lost 5; bases outside the gene matches: 3. This CDR3 is 16 amino acids long. The CDR3 here is CASSLDGTGGNEKLFF. The DNA for the CDR3 is TGCGCCAGCAGCTTGGATGGGACAGGGGGAAATGAAAAACTGTTTTTT.

The rearrangement joins TRBV15 to TRBJ2-7; 10 bases fit TRBD1. CDR1 is LNHNV and CDR2 is YYDKDF in the germline V gene (reference sequence). V dropped 0 bases and J dropped 7; count of bases not matched to a gene: 6. The length of the CDR3 is 15 residues. DNA for the CDR3: TGTGCCACCAGCAGAGAACGACAGGGGGCTAGGGAGCAGTACTTC. It yields the protein CATSRERQGAREQYF.

In its sample, this clone is medium-sized. This rearrangement joins TRBV19 to TRBJ1-2; TRBD1 agrees at 12 bases. V lost 5 bases, J lost 8 bases, and 9 bases stayed unmatched. The germline V gene has CDR1 LNHDA and CDR2 SQIVND (reference sequence). The CDR3 has 15 residues. The CDR3 region is CASSPLGTGGRGYTF. The CDR3 DNA reads TGTGCCAGTAGTCCCCTGGGGACAGGGGGCCGAGGCTACACCTTC.

The chain recombines TRBV5-6 with TRBJ2-1; 11 bases fit TRBD2. The CDR3 has 14 amino acids. J was trimmed by 15 bases and V by 2 bases; bases with no gene match: 10. CDR1 is SGHDT and CDR2 is YYEEEE in the germline V gene. CDR3 residues: CASSLIAGGLFRFF. For the CDR3, the DNA is TGTGCCAGCAGCTTAATAGCGGGGGGGCTGTTTCGGTTCTTC.

This sequence joins TRBV7-2 and TRBJ2-5, with 9 bases lining up with TRBD2. The CDR3 sequence is 15 residues long. The J segment lost 5 bases and the V segment lost 3 bases, leaving 7 bases of the junction unmatched. The germline V gene has CDR1 SGHTA and CDR2 FQGNSA. CDR3 region: CASSLGGGEEETQYF. DNA of the CDR3: TGTGCCAGCAGCTTGGGCGGGGGGGAGGAGGAGACCCAGTACTTC.

V is TRBV30 and J is TRBJ1-1; 8 bases match TRBD1. The V and J ends lost 4 bases and 4 bases, in that order; junction bases with no gene match: 5. Germline CDR1 GTSNPN, CDR2 SVGIG (reference sequence). CDR3 size: 13 residues. In DNA, the CDR3 is TGTGCCTGGACCAGGGACAGGAGCACTGAAGCTTTCTTT. This encodes CAWTRDRSTEAFF.

The CDR3 region has the DNA TGTGCCAGCAGCTTAGTTCCCCAGGGGGGTTATAACAATCAGCCCCAGCATTTT. Residues: CASSLVPQGGYNNQPQHF. This chain links TRBV7-9 with TRBJ1-5; 7 positions match TRBD1. Germline V gene sequence: CDR1 SEHNR, CDR2 FQNEAQ (reference sequence). Trimming cost V 1 base and J 3 bases; bases outside gene matches: 12. CDR3 size: 18 residues.

The V and J genes are TRBV19 and TRBJ1-5, with D possibly TRBD1 on 6 matching bases. Germline V CDR1 and CDR2: LNHDA, SQIVND (reference sequence). The CDR3 extends over 14 amino acids. V was cut by 5 bases and J by 7 bases, with 15 bases left in between. DNA of the CDR3: TGTGCCAGTAGTCTAACAGGGTTTAACCAGCCCCAGCATTTT. Translation gives CASSLTGFNQPQHF.

The chain has TRBV11-3 and TRBJ2-1; 8 bases match TRBD2. The CDR3 sequence is 15 residues long. Losses at the gene ends were 2 bases for V and 4 bases for J; bases not matched to a gene: 4. CDR1 is SGHNT, CDR2 YENEEA, per germline. Written as DNA, the CDR3 is TGTGCCAGCAGCTTAATGGCGGGGGGTTACAATGAGCAGTTCTTC. It yields the protein CASSLMAGGYNEQFF.

Judged by abundance, this clone is medium-sized. This chain uses TRBV25-1 with TRBJ2-7; 7 bases map to TRBD1. Germline V gives CDR1 MGHDK, CDR2 SYGVNS. The CDR3 sequence is 13 residues long. V trimming: 6 bases; J trimming: 2 bases; junction bases outside the gene matches: 4. CDR3 coding DNA: TGTGCCAGCAGGGATCAGGGGGCCTACGAGCAGTACTTC. It codes for CASRDQGAYEQYF.

This clone occurred once. J is TRBJ1-1 and V is TRBV15; D remains ambiguous. V was pared by 2 bases and J by 2 bases, with 12 bases between. Germline CDR1 is LNHNV and CDR2 is YYDKDF (reference sequence). The CDR3 totals 15 residues. This chain's CDR3 is CATSRHTAENTEAFF. CDR3 nucleotide sequence: TGTGCCACCAGCAGACATACAGCGGAAAACACTGAAGCTTTCTTT. Full variable domain (outside the CDR3, taken from reference TRBV15 and TRBJ1-1): DAMVIQNPRYQVTQFGKPVTLSCSQTLNHNVMYWYQQKSSQAPKLLFHYYDKDFNNEADTPDNFQSRRPNTSFCFLDIRSPGLGDTAMYLCATSRHTAENTEAFFGQGTRLTVV.

The rearrangement links TRBV5-5 to TRBJ1-2; 9 nucleotides line up with TRBD1. CDR3 size: 15 residues. After removal of 4 bases from V and 8 bases from J, the junction contained 12 bases not matched to a gene. From germline, CDR1 is SGHKS and CDR2 YYEKEE (reference sequence). The CDR3 spells CASSRTQGQGWGYTF. The CDR3 DNA is TGTGCCAGCAGCCGCACACAGGGACAGGGTTGGGGCTACACCTTC. The full variable domain, in which reference TRBV5-5 and TRBJ1-2 provide the parts outside the CDR3, is DAGVTQSPTHLIKTRGQQVTLRCSPISGHKSVSWYQQVLGQGPQFIFQYYEKEERGRGNFPDRFSARQFPNYSSELNVNALLLGDSALYLCASSRTQGQGWGYTFGSGTRLTVV.

This clone was detected only once. J is TRBJ2-5 and V is TRBV2; the match to TRBD2 covers 11 bases. The trim removed 5 bases at V and 4 bases at J, leaving 9 bases unmatched. The germline gives CDR1 SNHLY, CDR2 FYNNEI. The CDR3 contains 16 residues. This chain's CDR3 is CASSQTRTSGSETQYF. CDR3 DNA: TGTGCCAGCAGTCAAACCCGGACTAGCGGGTCAGAGACCCAGTACTTC.

The CDR3, as DNA: TGTGCCAGCCAACGTCCCGGGACAGATACGCAGTATTTT. Its protein product is CASQRPGTDTQYF. The chain carries TRBV2 and TRBJ2-3; D uncertain. V was pared by 8 bases and J by 3 bases, with 12 bases between. The CDR3 contains 13 residues. Germline values: CDR1 SNHLY, CDR2 FYNNEI.